This record looks at one T cell receptor (beta chain) sequence and its context. The sample belongs to a study of blood T cell repertoires in COVID-19. As for the study in general: COVID-19 samples from acute and convalescent phases originated in the United States, Italy and Spain. From T cells, B-cell-depleted T cells, or PBMCs came the material, which was cDNA or gDNA.

Grouping used clinical history reported by participants in a survey and questionnaire. Using immunoSEQ multiplex PCR, the repertoire was profiled, and TCRdb retains in-frame clones only, with some absent. This table holds almost 250,000 clones, about 89% found once. The germline CDR1 and CDR2 sequences are SGHDT and YYEEEE. V was cut by 0 bases and J by 0 bases, with 13 bases left in between. The CDR3 length is 17 residues. The sample comprised PBMCs or T cells enriched from blood (not recorded which). The clonotype originates from a young woman who had recovered from COVID-19. The chain uses TRBV5-6 and TRBJ1-3; D is possibly TRBD1 (5 bases). CDR3 sequence: CASSLGLRVRSGNTIYF. CDR3 DNA sequence: TGTGCCAGCAGCTTGGGCCTCAGGGTTCGCTCTGGAAACACCATATATTTT.